These 32 T cell receptor beta chains share one sample of origin, sequenced in a study of blood T cells in healthy people across ages (dated by TCRdb to about 2015). The library was built by means of 5' RACE. TCRdb shows the sequencer as Illumina HiSeq 2500. The second PCR ran for about 6 to 11 cycles and used a J-beta primer mix along with a sample-barcoded 5' primer. The public reads were quality trimmed at Q25 with fastp and then assembled into clones with MiXCR by TCRdb, keeping productive beta chains. All rows with the same CDR3 protein become a single entry with the most common DNA and genes. In all, the sample holds hundreds of thousands of distinct CDR3 sequences, and less than 35% of those were seen once. The top ten clonotypes cover 17% of the sample. Input material: blood. The receptors originated from an elderly woman in good health.

This clonotype appeared many times. The rearrangement joins TRBV2 to TRBJ2-3; D unresolved. Germline-derived CDR1 and CDR2 are SNHLY and FYNNEI. This CDR3 is built from 12 residues. The V and J ends lost 1 base and 8 bases respectively, with 7 bases between them. The CDR3 DNA reads TGTGCCAGCAGTGAAGATTGGGGTACGCAGTATTTT. Its translation: CASSEDWGTQYF.

CDR3 sequence reads: CASSLAGGGFGNQPQHF. DNA for the CDR3: TGTGCCAGCAGCTTAGCAGGGGGCGGTTTCGGCAATCAGCCCCAGCATTTT. This chain uses TRBV7-2 with TRBJ1-5; the match to TRBD1 covers 7 bases. Trimming took 0 bases from V and 2 from J; bases not matched to a gene: 7. Germline CDR1 is SGHTA and CDR2 is FQGNSA. CDR3 size: 17 residues.

The chain joins TRBV30 to TRBJ1-1; TRBD1 is a possible D gene (5 bases). There are 14 residues in the CDR3. The ends were cut back, 5 bases at V and 0 bases at J, with 13 bases in the middle. The germline gives CDR1 GTSNPN, CDR2 SVGIG (reference sequence). CDR3 loop: CAWRLGHMNTEAFF. The CDR3 DNA is TGTGCCTGGCGCTTGGGGCATATGAACACTGAAGCTTTCTTT.

A word on this clonotype: This may be a read error, as it is one base from a much larger clone. This chain joins TRBV7-9 and TRBJ2-5; 8 positions match TRBD1. With 5 bases clipped from V and 11 bases from J, the junction kept 19 bases outside the gene matches. This CDR3 is built from 16 residues. The germline V gene has CDR1 SEHNR and CDR2 FQNEAQ (reference sequence). DNA of the CDR3: TGTGCCAGCAGCCAAAAACAGGGGGAACGTGTCAATGAGCAGTACTTC. Residues: CASSQKQGERVNEQYF.

This clonotype appeared many times. This chain joins TRBV18 and TRBJ2-4, with D possibly being TRBD2 (5 bases). Germline V gene data show CDR1 as KGHSH and CDR2 as LQKENI. V gave up 0 bases and J gave up 3 bases, with 12 bases separating them. The CDR3 runs to 16 residues. The CDR3 coding sequence is TGTGCCAGCTCACCACCGCGAGGGTCGGGCAAAAACATTCAGTACTTC. It specifies CASSPPRGSGKNIQYF.

The chain employs TRBV6-6 and TRBJ2-1; TRBD2 matches 12 bases. Germline values: CDR1 MNHNY, CDR2 SVGAGI (reference sequence). With 10 bases clipped from V and 5 bases from J, the junction kept 6 bases outside the gene matches. This CDR3 is built from 14 residues. The DNA for the CDR3 is TGTGCCACCGCCACTAGCGGGGGGAACAATGAGCAGTTCTTC. It yields the protein CATATSGGNNEQFF.

V is TRBV10-3 and J is TRBJ2-3; 8 nucleotides match TRBD2. J lost 4 bases, V lost 6 bases, and 6 bases had no gene match. This CDR3 has 14 residues. Looked up from germline, CDR1 is ENHRY and CDR2 is SYGVKD. CDR3 sequence: CAISTWTSPDTQYF. The CDR3 nucleotides are TGTGCCATCAGCACGTGGACTAGCCCAGATACGCAGTATTTT.

This rearrangement joins TRBV20-1 to TRBJ2-1; unclear D gene. CDR3 size: 14 residues. The V end was cut by 6 bases, the J end by 0 bases, with 12 bases between. Germline lookup yields CDR1 DFQATT and CDR2 SNEGSKA (reference sequence). The DNA of the CDR3 is TGCAGTGCCCGCGATATACGCTCCTACAATGAGCAGTTCTTC. This gives the protein CSARDIRSYNEQFF.

This clonotype was picked up a small number of times. The CDR3 protein is CASTPGSTGLEQYF. The DNA for the CDR3 is TGTGCCAGCACCCCAGGATCGACAGGGCTCGAGCAGTACTTC. The chain has TRBV11-2 and TRBJ2-7; 7 bases align to TRBD1. Germline V lookup: CDR1 SGHAT, CDR2 FQNNGV. This CDR3 is built from 14 residues. V trimming: 7 bases; J trimming: 6 bases; junction bases outside the gene matches: 12.

At least ten counts were recorded for this clonotype. Here the CDR3 DNA reads TGTGCCAGCAGCTCCAGGGGGACAAATATGAACACTGAAGCTTTCTTT. This codes for CASSSRGTNMNTEAFF. The chain recombines TRBV7-2 with TRBJ1-1; 7 bases agree with TRBD1. The CDR3 has 16 amino acids. Germline CDR1 reads SGHTA; CDR2 reads FQGNSA. J gave up 0 bases and V 4 bases, and 8 bases lay outside the gene matches.

This clonotype has ten or more counts. The J gene is TRBJ1-1, the V gene TRBV4-2; D not certain. Per germline, CDR1 LGHNA and CDR2 YNFKEQ. CDR3 length: 15 amino acids. V was pared by 0 bases and J by 2 bases, with 10 bases between. The CDR3 DNA reads as TGTGCCAGCAGCCAAGAAGGCAGGATAAACACTGAAGCTTTCTTT. It specifies CASSQEGRINTEAFF.

In the case of this clonotype: A read error may explain this, as a much larger clone is one base away. The rearrangement links TRBV20-1 to TRBJ2-5, with 7 nucleotides matching TRBD1. Germline CDR1 is DFQATT and CDR2 is SNEGSKA (reference sequence). The CDR3 contains 12 residues. After removal of 6 bases from V and 11 bases from J, the junction contained 12 bases not matched to a gene. The CDR3 nucleotides are TGCAGTGCAACAGGGGTCTACAATGAGCAGTACTTC. As protein: CSATGVYNEQYF.

This clonotype was recorded at least ten times. The V call is TRBV12-3 or TRBV12-4, the J call TRBJ1-5; TRBD1 matches 11 bases. After removal of 2 bases from V and 3 bases from J, the junction contained 9 bases not matched to a gene. CDR3 length: 18 amino acids. The CDR3 DNA reads as TGTGCCAGCAGTTTATCCGGACAGGGGGCCGTTAACAATCAGCCCCAGCATTTT. Translation gives CASSLSGQGAVNNQPQHF.

As concerns this clonotype: This may be a read error, as it is one base from a much larger clone. V is TRBV29-1 and J is TRBJ2-1; D not certain. From germline, CDR1 is SQVTM and CDR2 ANQGSEA. CDR3 length: 12 amino acids. CDR3 sequence: CSVAATVPSGIF. For the CDR3, the DNA is TGCAGCGTTGCTGCCACAGTGCCCAGTGGGATCTTC.

On this clonotype: A much larger clonotype is one base distant, so this may be a read error. This chain connects TRBV5-4 to TRBJ2-5; D ambiguous. Per germline, CDR1 SGHNT and CDR2 YYREEE (reference sequence). The CDR3 covers 13 residues. DNA of the CDR3: TGTGCCAGCGGCTTGGAACCTCAAGAGACCCAGTACTTC. Protein product: CASGLEPQETQYF.

This clonotype was recorded a few times. The chain joins TRBV28 to TRBJ1-4; D is uncertain. Germline loops: CDR1 MDHEN, CDR2 SYDVKM. Trimming took 4 bases from V and 5 from J, leaving 14 bases between them. This CDR3 is 15 amino acids long. CDR3 region: CASSSRARTNEKLFF. The CDR3 DNA sequence: TGTGCCAGCAGTTCCCGCGCCCGGACGAATGAAAAACTGTTTTTT. The full variable domain, with the rest looked up from reference TRBV28 and TRBJ1-4, is DVKVTQSSRYLVKRTGEKVFLECVQDMDHENMFWYRQDPGLGLRLIYFSYDVKMKEKGDIPEGYSVSREKKERFSLILESASTNQTSMYLCASSSRARTNEKLFFGSGTQLSVL.

In its sample, this clonotype was seen many times. This chain uses TRBV14 with TRBJ1-6, with 9 positions matching TRBD1. Germline loops: CDR1 SGHDN, CDR2 FVKESK. The CDR3 runs to 15 residues. V shed 1 base, J shed 7 bases, and the junction held 2 bases outside the gene matches. CDR3 in DNA: TGTGCCAGCAGCCAAGCCGGGACAGGGAATTCACCCCTCCACTTT. As protein: CASSQAGTGNSPLHF. The full variable domain, completed using reference TRBV14 and TRBJ1-6, is EAGVTQFPSHSVIEKGQTVTLRCDPISGHDNLYWYRRVMGKEIKFLLHFVKESKQDESGMPNNRFLAERTGGTYSTLKVQPAELEDSGVYFCASSQAGTGNSPLHFGNGTRLTVT.

The V gene is TRBV2, the J gene TRBJ2-5, with D possibly being TRBD1 (6 bases). Deletions cut 5 bases from V and 1 base from J, with 17 bases between. The CDR3 covers 16 residues. Germline V gene sequence: CDR1 SNHLY, CDR2 FYNNEI. The CDR3 DNA reads TGTGCCAGCAGTTATAGAAGCACCAGGGGCCAAGAGACCCAGTACTTC. Translation: CASSYRSTRGQETQYF.

This clonotype was found many times. This chain links TRBV5-1 with TRBJ2-7; 10 bases are a match to TRBD1. Germline loops: CDR1 SGHRS, CDR2 YFSETQ. The CDR3 sequence is 16 residues long. After removal of 5 bases from V and 2 bases from J, the junction contained 10 bases not matched to a gene. CDR3 loop: CASSSLGQGGTYEQYF. The CDR3 nucleotides read TGCGCCAGCAGTTCCCTTGGACAGGGGGGGACCTACGAGCAGTACTTC.

This clonotype was picked up many times. V and J are TRBV6-2 or TRBV6-3 and TRBJ2-7; 8 bases line up with TRBD1. Germline CDR1 and CDR2: MNHEY and SVGEGT. The CDR3 is made up of 13 amino acids. V lost 6 bases to trimming and J lost 5 bases; unmatched junction nucleotides: 6. CDR3 sequence reads: CASSQDRVHEQYF. The CDR3, as DNA: TGTGCCAGCAGCCAGGACAGGGTACACGAGCAGTACTTC.

This clonotype was picked up many times. The genes are TRBV20-1 and TRBJ1-5; D remains unclear. Trimming pared 3 bases from V and 0 bases from J, leaving 6 bases between. Germline values: CDR1 DFQATT, CDR2 SNEGSKA (reference sequence). This CDR3 is 13 amino acids long. The CDR3 bases are TGCAGTGCTAGCTGGGTTAGCAATCAGCCCCAGCATTTT. Translating it yields CSASWVSNQPQHF.

The genes are TRBV5-1 and TRBJ1-1, with TRBD1 as a possible D gene (6 bases). The CDR3 runs to 12 residues. Trimming pared 4 bases from V and 8 bases from J, leaving 12 bases between. Germline assignment: CDR1 SGHRS and CDR2 YFSETQ. The CDR3 DNA sequence: TGCGCCAGCAGCATCGGACAGCTCGAAGCTTTCTTT. It encodes CASSIGQLEAFF.

Regarding this clonotype: A much larger clone differs by one base, so this may be a read error. V is TRBV6-5 and J is TRBJ2-4; D is possibly TRBD1 (6 bases). This CDR3 has 14 residues. From germline, CDR1 is MNHEY and CDR2 SVGAGI. In DNA form, the CDR3 reads TGTGCCAGCAGTTTCCTAGGACAGAAAAACATTCGGTACTTC. It codes for CASSFLGQKNIRYF.

This clonotype has at least ten counts. Being one base from a much bigger clone, this may be a read error. V gene TRBV10-3 combines with J gene TRBJ2-5, with 8 bases that match TRBD1. CDR3 length equals 13 residues. V lost 2 bases and J lost 11; bases outside the gene matches: 7. Germline V lookup: CDR1 ENHRY, CDR2 SYGVKD. CDR3 sequence: CAISEDRGLGQYF. CDR3 bases: TGTGCCATCAGTGAGGACAGGGGATTGGGGCAGTACTTC.

This clonotype was seen at least ten times. The CDR3 loop is CSVEEDELPRGYTF. CDR3 bases: TGCAGCGTTGAAGAGGACGAGCTACCTAGAGGCTACACCTTC. This chain joins TRBV29-1 and TRBJ1-2; unclear D gene. This CDR3 region has 14 residues. In germline, CDR1 is SQVTM, CDR2 ANQGSEA. V was pared by 0 bases and J by 8 bases, with 16 bases between. The whole variable domain, remainder taken from reference TRBV29-1 and TRBJ1-2, is SAVISQKPSRDICQRGTSLTIQCQVDSQVTMMFWYRQQPGQSLTLIATANQGSEATYESGFVIDKFPISRPNLTFSTLTVSNMSPEDSSIYLCSVEEDELPRGYTFGSGTRLTVV.

There are many counts of this clonotype. This chain joins TRBV6-2 or TRBV6-3 and TRBJ2-1, with unresolved D. Germline lookup yields CDR1 MNHEY and CDR2 SVGEGT. V was cut by 2 bases and J by 3 bases, with 8 bases left in between. The CDR3 consists of 14 residues. CDR3: CASSYGPNYNEQFF. In DNA form, the CDR3 reads TGTGCCAGCAGTTACGGGCCAAACTACAATGAGCAGTTCTTC.

The V gene is TRBV5-5, the J gene TRBJ2-3; TRBD1 matches 9 bases. Germline CDR1 is SGHKS and CDR2 is YYEKEE (reference sequence). CDR3 length equals 15 residues. After removal of 6 bases from V and 4 bases from J, the junction contained 9 bases not matched to a gene. This CDR3 reads CASNSGTGIPDTQYF. The CDR3 coding sequence is TGTGCCAGCAACTCCGGGACAGGGATCCCAGATACGCAGTATTTT.

A remark on this clonotype: The junction departs from the called germline gene at one end, perhaps through a read error. This chain connects TRBV12-3 or TRBV12-4 to TRBJ1-2, with TRBD1 matching over 8 bases. The CDR3 runs to 14 residues. The CDR3 spells CASSLSRGLNGCTF. The CDR3 nucleotides read TGTGCCAGCAGTTTGTCCAGGGGGCTTAATGGCTGCACCTTC.

The rearrangement uses TRBV5-1 and TRBJ2-6; 7 nucleotides agree with TRBD1. Germline assignment: CDR1 SGHRS and CDR2 YFSETQ. V dropped 6 bases and J dropped 1; count of bases not matched to a gene: 10. The length of the CDR3 is 17 residues. The CDR3 DNA follows: TGCGCCAGCAACCCGGGACAGTTCCTTTCTGGGGCCAACGTCCTGACTTTC. It is translated as CASNPGQFLSGANVLTF.

At least ten counts were recorded for this clonotype. The V gene is TRBV4-2, the J gene TRBJ2-5; 9 nucleotides agree with TRBD2. Germline V gene sequence: CDR1 LGHNA, CDR2 YNFKEQ. The CDR3 runs 16 residues. The trim removed 1 base at V and 4 bases at J, leaving 7 bases unmatched. The CDR3 coding sequence is TGTGCCAGCAGCCAAGGTCGCGGGGGGGCCCTAGAGACCCAGTACTTC. It is translated as CASSQGRGGALETQYF.

Notes on this clonotype: A read error is possible here, since a much larger clone lies one base away. V and J are TRBV2 and TRBJ2-3; either TRBD1 or TRBD2 may supply D (5 bases each). The CDR3 contains 16 residues. Trimming left V 8 bases short and J 5 bases short, with 23 bases between. Germline CDR1 and CDR2: SNHLY and FYNNEI. The CDR3 DNA sequence: TGTGCCAGCGCCTGGGGCTCAGGCGGGTTTGGAGATACGCAGTATTTT. This gives the protein CASAWGSGGFGDTQYF.

The table lists this clonotype with a few counts. A much larger clone lies a single base off, so this may be a read error. The rearrangement uses TRBV15 and TRBJ2-1; D not resolved. Germline lookup yields CDR1 LNHNV and CDR2 YYDKDF (reference sequence). This CDR3 contains 12 residues. CDR3 DNA: TGTGCCGCCAGCGCCCCCTACAATGAGCAGTTCTTC. Translating gives CAASAPYNEQFF.